This T cell receptor beta chain derives from a study of long-term antiretroviral therapy in people with HIV. Findings of the study overall: Clonal expansions arising prior to ART prevailed in the repertoire at every time point. Among HIV repertoires, CDR3 length ranges were narrower than those of controls.

As concerns this clone: No antigen is known for it.

The immunoSEQ assay was v3.0, run at survey level. Method: immunoSEQ multiplex PCR; TCRdb's copy keeps in-frame clones and lacks some. The data contain about 27,000 clones, 85% to 95% of them singletons. The CDR3 is made up of 15 amino acids. Trimming left V 5 bases short and J 4 bases short, with 14 bases between. CDR1 and CDR2 (germline): SGHTA, FQGNSA. Specimen: unsorted PBMCs, collected 7.6 years after starting antiretroviral therapy. This receptor was taken from a woman aged 40 to 49 with HIV. This chain joins TRBV7-2 and TRBJ2-2; tentative D call: TRBD1 (5 bases). The CDR3 DNA follows: TGTGCCAGCAGCCCTACCGACAGCCCCACCGGGGAGCTGTTTTTT. Protein: CASSPTDSPTGELFF.